These 23 T cell receptor beta chains share one sample of origin, sequenced in a study of CXCR3-negative and CXCR3-positive naive CD8 T cells. UMI-labeled 5' RACE TRB cDNA libraries were prepared from the cells. Each CDR3 protein gets one entry in TCRdb, which reprocessed the 5' RACE reads and gives no DNA. This sample's clone table lists approximately 40,000 distinct CDR3 sequences. Material: memory CD8+ T cells from blood. These receptors all stem from a human donor in good health. Some clones in this sample may be carry-over from other donors' samples.

The J gene is TRBJ2-5, the V gene TRBV12-3 or TRBV12-4. This CDR3 contains 14 residues. CDR3 loop: CASSSDFSVETQYF.

The chain combines TRBV7-9 with TRBJ1-1. Germline lookup yields CDR1 SEHNR and CDR2 FQNEAQ (reference sequence). The CDR3 is made up of 16 amino acids. The CDR3 reads CASSVEWDWRNTEAFF.

The J gene is TRBJ2-7, the V gene TRBV28; TCRdb's D gene call, TRBD1, goes unchecked for lack of DNA. The CDR3 is made up of 12 amino acids. Germline V CDR1 and CDR2: MDHEN, SYDVKM. The CDR3 loop reads CASSQGSGEQYF.

This chain joins TRBV29-1 and TRBJ1-2; TCRdb names TRBD1, which stays unverified in the absence of DNA. This CDR3 comprises 14 residues. The germline V gene has CDR1 SQVTM and CDR2 ANQGSEA. CDR3 region: CSVEGTTRGYGYTF.

This chain's CDR3 is CASSFGIYNEQFF. The rearrangement links TRBV6-5 to TRBJ2-1; there is no DNA to check the TCRdb D call of TRBD1. Germline values: CDR1 MNHEY, CDR2 SVGAGI. This CDR3 is built from 13 residues.

CDR3 sequence reads: CAGSWDRETQYF. The rearrangement links TRBV6-2 or TRBV6-3 to TRBJ2-5. Germline lookup yields CDR1 MNHEY and CDR2 SVGEGT. The CDR3 contains 12 residues.

The chain is built from TRBV28 and TRBJ2-1. Germline CDR1 MDHEN, CDR2 SYDVKM. This CDR3 has 13 amino acids. This chain's CDR3 is CASSLYSVNEQFF.

Its frequency marks this clonotype as medium-sized (0.01 to 0.1%). The chain recombines TRBV7-6 with TRBJ2-3. The CDR3 covers 15 residues. CDR1 and CDR2 from the germline V gene are SGHVS and FNYEAQ. The CDR3 protein is CASSLDRLYTDTQYF.

CDR3 loop: CASSYMAGLSSSTDTQYF. This chain connects TRBV6-5 to TRBJ2-3; TCRdb designates TRBD1, a call that cannot be tested without DNA. In germline, CDR1 is MNHEY, CDR2 SVGAGI. The CDR3 is made up of 18 amino acids.

Here the CDR3 reads CASSLEGTPLHF. The rearrangement uses TRBV12-3 or TRBV12-4 and TRBJ1-6; TCRdb's D call, TRBD1, is unchecked because there is no DNA. The CDR3 is made up of 12 amino acids.

The chain carries TRBV6-5 and TRBJ1-1. The CDR3 length is 13 residues. Germline V CDR1 and CDR2: MNHEY, SVGAGI. The CDR3 loop is CASSLTVNTEAFF.

J is TRBJ1-1 and V is TRBV7-9; TCRdb proposes TRBD1, but this gene call is untestable without DNA. Germline CDR1 reads SEHNR; CDR2 reads FQNEAQ (reference sequence). This CDR3 region has 13 residues. CDR3 protein: CASSNGRGYEAFF.

V gene TRBV6-5 combines with J gene TRBJ2-1; TCRdb returns TRBD2, unconfirmable since there is no DNA. This CDR3 has 16 amino acids. Germline CDR1 reads MNHEY; CDR2 reads SVGAGI. The CDR3 spells CASSSPRLGPDNEQFF.

J is TRBJ2-3 and V is TRBV7-2; as DNA is missing, the TRBD2 call by TCRdb cannot be tested. The CDR3 has 19 residues. The germline gives CDR1 SGHTA, CDR2 FQGNSA. The CDR3 protein is CASSLGGLAGGSSADTQYF.

This chain links TRBV20-1 with TRBJ1-2. This CDR3 spans 13 amino acids. Germline V gene lookup returns CDR1 DFQATT and CDR2 SNEGSKA (reference sequence). CDR3 loop: CSARVSGHYGYTF.

This rearrangement joins TRBV5-8 to TRBJ2-3. The CDR3 consists of 15 residues. Germline V gene data show CDR1 as SGHTS and CDR2 as YDEGEE. The CDR3: CASSPGTAGTDTQYF. The variable domain in full, with the rest retrieved from reference TRBV5-8 and TRBJ2-3, is EAGVTQSPTHLIKTRGQQATLRCSPISGHTSVYWYQQALGLGLQFLLWYDEGEERNRGNFPPRFSGRQFPNYSSELNVNALELEDSALYLCASSPGTAGTDTQYFGPGTRLTVL.

V gene TRBV20-1 combines with J gene TRBJ2-7; the TRBD2 assignment by TCRdb is unverifiable without DNA. The CDR3 sequence is 11 residues long. Germline CDR1 and CDR2: DFQATT and SNEGSKA (reference sequence). The CDR3 here is CSALGPGEQYF.

V is TRBV7-3 and J is TRBJ2-1. The CDR3 is 19 amino acids. CDR1 SGHTA and CDR2 FQGTGA come from the germline V gene. The chain's CDR3 is CASSQLVGPDARSYNEQFF. The full variable domain, completed using reference TRBV7-3 and TRBJ2-1, is GAGVSQTPSNKVTEKGKYVELRCDPISGHTALYWYRQSLGQGPEFLIYFQGTGAADDSGLPNDRFFAVRPEGSVSTLKIQRTERGDSAVYLCASSQLVGPDARSYNEQFFGPGTRLTVL.

This chain uses TRBV29-1 with TRBJ1-2; TCRdb's D gene call, TRBD1, goes unchecked for lack of DNA. Germline CDR1 is SQVTM and CDR2 is ANQGSEA. There are 17 residues in the CDR3. The CDR3 reads CSVDGGRGTGEHYGYTF.

V and J are TRBV27 and TRBJ1-1; TCRdb's D call, TRBD1, is unchecked because there is no DNA. The CDR3 length is 15 residues. Germline V gene data show CDR1 as MNHEY and CDR2 as SMNVEV (reference sequence). This CDR3 reads CASSVLGAPNTEAFF.

V gene TRBV20-1 combines with J gene TRBJ1-5. The germline V gene encodes CDR1 DFQATT and CDR2 SNEGSKA (reference sequence). This CDR3 comprises 14 residues. CDR3 sequence: CSATDLRGNQPQHF.

The chain combines TRBV7-9 with TRBJ2-3; TCRdb reports TRBD2, a call that lacks DNA to check it against. CDR1 is SEHNR, CDR2 FQNEAQ, per germline (reference sequence). The CDR3 extends over 20 amino acids. The CDR3 spells CASSLASSGRADGRTDTQYF.

J is TRBJ2-7 and V is TRBV12-3 or TRBV12-4; as DNA is missing, the TRBD2 call by TCRdb cannot be tested. This CDR3 is built from 16 residues. The CDR3 spells CASSPKSGRTYNEQYF.